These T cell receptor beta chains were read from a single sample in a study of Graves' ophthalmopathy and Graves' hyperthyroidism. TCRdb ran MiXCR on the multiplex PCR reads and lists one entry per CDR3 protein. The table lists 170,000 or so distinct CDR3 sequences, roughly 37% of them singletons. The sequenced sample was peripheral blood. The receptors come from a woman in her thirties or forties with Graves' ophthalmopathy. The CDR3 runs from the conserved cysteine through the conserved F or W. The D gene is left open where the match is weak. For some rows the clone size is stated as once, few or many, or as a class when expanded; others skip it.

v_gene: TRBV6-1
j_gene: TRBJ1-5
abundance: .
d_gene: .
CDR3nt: TGTGCCAGCGCTGCTAGGGGGGCGGGGATTAGCAATCAGCCCCAGCATTTT
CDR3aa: CASAARGAGISNQPQHF

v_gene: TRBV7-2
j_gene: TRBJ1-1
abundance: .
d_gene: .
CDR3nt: TGTGCCAGCAGCTTTTCTGGGGTGGGCACTGAAGCTTTCTTT
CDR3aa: CASSFSGVGTEAFF

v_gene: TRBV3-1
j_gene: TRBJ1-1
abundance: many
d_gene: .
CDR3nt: TGTGCCAGCAGCCAAGGGTATGGGAACACTGAAGCTTTCTTT
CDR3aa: CASSQGYGNTEAFF

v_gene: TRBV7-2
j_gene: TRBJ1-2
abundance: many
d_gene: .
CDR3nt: TGTGCCAGCACCAGACCGGACGGAGCTAACTATGGCTACACCTTC
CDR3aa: CASTRPDGANYGYTF

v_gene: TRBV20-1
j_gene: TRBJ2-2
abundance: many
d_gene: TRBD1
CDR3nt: TGCAGTGCTCCCTTAGGGGGCAGTAACACCGGGGAGCTGTTTTTT
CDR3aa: CSAPLGGSNTGELFF

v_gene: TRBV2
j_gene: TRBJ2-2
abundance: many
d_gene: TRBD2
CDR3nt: TGTGCCAGCAGTGTGCCTAGCGGGGGTATCGGCACCGGGGAGCTGTTTTTT
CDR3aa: CASSVPSGGIGTGELFF

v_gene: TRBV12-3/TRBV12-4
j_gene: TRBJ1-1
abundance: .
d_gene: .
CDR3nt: TGTGCCAGCAGTCCTGGAGGACGGTCGAACACTGAAGCTTTCTTT
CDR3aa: CASSPGGRSNTEAFF

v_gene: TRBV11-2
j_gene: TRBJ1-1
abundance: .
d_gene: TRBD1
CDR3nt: TGTGCCAGCAGCTTGGCCGGGACAGGGATTACTGAAGCTTTCTTT
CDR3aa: CASSLAGTGITEAFF

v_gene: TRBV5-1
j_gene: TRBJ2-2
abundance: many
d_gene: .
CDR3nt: TGCGCCAGCAGCTCGACCATCGCAGGGACCGGGGAGCTGTTTTTT
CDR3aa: CASSSTIAGTGELFF

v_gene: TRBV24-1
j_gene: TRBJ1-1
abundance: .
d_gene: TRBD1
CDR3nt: TGTGCCAGCAGCATATTTCCGGGACAGGGGGCCTCTGAAGCTTTCTTT
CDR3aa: CASSIFPGQGASEAFF

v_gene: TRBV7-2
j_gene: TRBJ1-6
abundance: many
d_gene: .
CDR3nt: TGTGCCAGCAGCTACGGGGGGGGCCTTTATAATTCACCCCTCCACTTT
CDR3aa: CASSYGGGLYNSPLHF

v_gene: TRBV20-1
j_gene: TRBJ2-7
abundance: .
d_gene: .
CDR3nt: TGCAGTGCTAGAGATCTGACAGGTGACTCCTACGAGCAGTACTTC
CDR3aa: CSARDLTGDSYEQYF

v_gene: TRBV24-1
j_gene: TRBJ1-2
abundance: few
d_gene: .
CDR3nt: TGTGCCACCAGTGATTCCCGACAGAGCTATGGCTACACCTTC
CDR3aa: CATSDSRQSYGYTF

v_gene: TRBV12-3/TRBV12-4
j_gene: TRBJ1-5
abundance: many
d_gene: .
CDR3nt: TGTGCCAGCAGTTTAGCGGGGGGTACCAATCAGCCCCAGCATTTT
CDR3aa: CASSLAGGTNQPQHF

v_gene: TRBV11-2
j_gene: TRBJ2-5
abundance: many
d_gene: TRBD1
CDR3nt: TGTGCCAGCAGCCCAGGGGACAGTCAAGAGACCCAGTACTTC
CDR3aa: CASSPGDSQETQYF

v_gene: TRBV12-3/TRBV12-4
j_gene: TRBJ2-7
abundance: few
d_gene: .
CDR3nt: TGTGCCAGCAGTTTAGAGGACGGCTCCTACGAGCAGTACTTC
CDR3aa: CASSLEDGSYEQYF

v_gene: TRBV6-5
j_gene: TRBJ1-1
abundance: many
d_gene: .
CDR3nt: TGTGCCAGCAGTTACCAGGGGAAGAACACTGAAGCTTTCTTT
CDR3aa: CASSYQGKNTEAFF

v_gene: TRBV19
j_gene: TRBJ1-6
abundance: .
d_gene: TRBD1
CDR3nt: TGTGCCAGTACTCCGGACAGGGTTTCACCCCTCCACTTT
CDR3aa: CASTPDRVSPLHF